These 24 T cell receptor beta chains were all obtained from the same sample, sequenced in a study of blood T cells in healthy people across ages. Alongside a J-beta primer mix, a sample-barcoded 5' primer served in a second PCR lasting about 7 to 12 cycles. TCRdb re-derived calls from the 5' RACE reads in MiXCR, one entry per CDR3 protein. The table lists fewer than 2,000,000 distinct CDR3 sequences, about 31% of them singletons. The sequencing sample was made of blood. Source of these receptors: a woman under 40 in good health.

The CDR3 loop is CSARDIISSYEQYF. As DNA, the CDR3 is TGCAGTGCTAGAGATATCATTAGCTCCTACGAGCAGTACTTC. The chain links TRBV20-1 to TRBJ2-7; D is ambiguous. This CDR3 is built from 14 residues. Germline values: CDR1 DFQATT, CDR2 SNEGSKA (reference sequence). V was shortened by 0 bases and J by 0 bases, with 9 bases between the two germline ends.

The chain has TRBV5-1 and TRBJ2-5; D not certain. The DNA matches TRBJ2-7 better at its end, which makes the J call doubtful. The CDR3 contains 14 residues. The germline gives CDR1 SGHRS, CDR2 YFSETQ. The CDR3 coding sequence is TGCGCCAGCAGCTTGGATCCACTGCCCAACGAGCAGTACTTC. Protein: CASSLDPLPNEQYF.

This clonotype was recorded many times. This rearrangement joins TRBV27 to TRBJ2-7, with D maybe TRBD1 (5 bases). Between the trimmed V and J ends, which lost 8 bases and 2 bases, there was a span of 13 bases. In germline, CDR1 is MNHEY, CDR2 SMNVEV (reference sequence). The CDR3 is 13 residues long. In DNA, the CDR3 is TGTGCCAGCGCCCCCAGGGCCGCCTACGAGCAGTACTTC. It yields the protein CASAPRAAYEQYF.

Written as DNA, the CDR3 is TGCAGTGCTCCAGGGGGTTCGGGGTATGGCTACACCTTC. Translated, it gives CSAPGGSGYGYTF. The chain links TRBV20-1 to TRBJ1-2; 7 bases agree with TRBD1. Trimming removed 5 bases from V and 5 bases from J; junction bases left unmatched: 8. The germline V gene encodes CDR1 DFQATT and CDR2 SNEGSKA (reference sequence). This CDR3 comprises 13 residues.

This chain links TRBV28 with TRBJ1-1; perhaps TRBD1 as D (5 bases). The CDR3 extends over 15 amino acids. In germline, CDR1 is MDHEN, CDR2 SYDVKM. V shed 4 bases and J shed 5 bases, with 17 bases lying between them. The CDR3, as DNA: TGTGCCAGCAGTTCCGCGGACAAGTGGGAGACTGAAGCTTTCTTT. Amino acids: CASSSADKWETEAFF.

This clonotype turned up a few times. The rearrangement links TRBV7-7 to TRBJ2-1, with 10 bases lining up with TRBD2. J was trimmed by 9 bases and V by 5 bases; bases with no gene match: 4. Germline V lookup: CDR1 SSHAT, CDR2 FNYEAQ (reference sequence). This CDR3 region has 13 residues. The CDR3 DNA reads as TGTGCCAGCAGCAGCGGGGGGGTCGCTGAGCAGTTCTTC. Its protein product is CASSSGGVAEQFF.

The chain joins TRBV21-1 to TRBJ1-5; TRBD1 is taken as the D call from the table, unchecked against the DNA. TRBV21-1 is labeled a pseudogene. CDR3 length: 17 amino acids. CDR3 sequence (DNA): TGTGCCGGCAGCAAAGATGACAGTTCGAAAGGGCAACGGCCCCAGCATTTT. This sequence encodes CAGSKDDSSKGQRPQHF.

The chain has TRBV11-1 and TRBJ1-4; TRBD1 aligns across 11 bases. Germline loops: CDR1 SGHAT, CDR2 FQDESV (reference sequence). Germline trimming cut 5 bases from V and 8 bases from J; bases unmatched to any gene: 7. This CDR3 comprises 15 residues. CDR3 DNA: TGTGCCAGCAGCCTCGGACAGGGGGCGGCCGAAAAACTGTTTTTT. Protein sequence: CASSLGQGAAEKLFF.

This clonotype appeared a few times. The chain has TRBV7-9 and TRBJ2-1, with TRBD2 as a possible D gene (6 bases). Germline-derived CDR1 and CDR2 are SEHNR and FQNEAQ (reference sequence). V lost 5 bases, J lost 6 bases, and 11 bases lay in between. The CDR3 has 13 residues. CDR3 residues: CASSHGTPNEQFF. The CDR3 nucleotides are TGTGCCAGCAGCCACGGGACTCCCAATGAGCAGTTCTTC.

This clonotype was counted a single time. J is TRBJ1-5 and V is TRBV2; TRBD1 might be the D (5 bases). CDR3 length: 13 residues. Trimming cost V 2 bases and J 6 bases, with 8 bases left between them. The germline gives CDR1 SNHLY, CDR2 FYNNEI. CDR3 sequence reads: CASSERGAQPQHF. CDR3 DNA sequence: TGTGCCAGCAGTGAACGTGGGGCTCAGCCCCAGCATTTT.

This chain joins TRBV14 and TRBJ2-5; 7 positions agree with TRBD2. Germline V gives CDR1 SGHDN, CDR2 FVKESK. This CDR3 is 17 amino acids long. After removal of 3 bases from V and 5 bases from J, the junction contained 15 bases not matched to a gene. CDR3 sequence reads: CASSQGGRELLGETQYF. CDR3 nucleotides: TGTGCCAGCAGCCAGGGAGGGAGAGAGCTCTTGGGGGAGACCCAGTACTTC.

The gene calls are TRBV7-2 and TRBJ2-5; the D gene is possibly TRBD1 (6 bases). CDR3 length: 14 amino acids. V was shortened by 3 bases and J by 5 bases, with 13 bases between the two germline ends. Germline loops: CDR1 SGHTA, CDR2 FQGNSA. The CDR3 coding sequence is TGTGCCAGCAGCTTCAGGGGCAATTTGGAGACCCAGTACTTC. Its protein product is CASSFRGNLETQYF. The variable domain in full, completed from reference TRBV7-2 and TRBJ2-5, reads GAGVSQSPSNKVTEKGKDVELRCDPISGHTALYWYRQSLGQGLEFLIYFQGNSAPDKSGLPSDRFSAERTGGSVSTLTIQRTQQEDSAVYLCASSFRGNLETQYFGPGTRLLVL.

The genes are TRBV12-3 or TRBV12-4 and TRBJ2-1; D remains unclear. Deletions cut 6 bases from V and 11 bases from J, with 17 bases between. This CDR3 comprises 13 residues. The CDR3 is CASRPATEGKQFF. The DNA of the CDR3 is TGTGCCAGCAGACCCGCGACGGAAGGAAAGCAGTTCTTC.

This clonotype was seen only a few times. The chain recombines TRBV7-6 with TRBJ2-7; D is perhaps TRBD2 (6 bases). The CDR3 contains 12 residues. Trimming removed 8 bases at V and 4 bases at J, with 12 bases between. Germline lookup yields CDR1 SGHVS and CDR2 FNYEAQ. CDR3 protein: CASGKTSYEQYF. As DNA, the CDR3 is TGTGCCAGCGGGAAGACTAGTTACGAGCAGTACTTC.

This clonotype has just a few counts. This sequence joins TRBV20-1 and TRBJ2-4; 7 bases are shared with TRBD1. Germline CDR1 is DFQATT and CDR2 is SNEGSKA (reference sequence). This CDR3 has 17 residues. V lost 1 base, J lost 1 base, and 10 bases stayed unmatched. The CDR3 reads CSARGQGLAYAKNIQYF. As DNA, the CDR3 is TGCAGTGCTAGAGGACAGGGTCTCGCTTATGCCAAAAACATTCAGTACTTC.

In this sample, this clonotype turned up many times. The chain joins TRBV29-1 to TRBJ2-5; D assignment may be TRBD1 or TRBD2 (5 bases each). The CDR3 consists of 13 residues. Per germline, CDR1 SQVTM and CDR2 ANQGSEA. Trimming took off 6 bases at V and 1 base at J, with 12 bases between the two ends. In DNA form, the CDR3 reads TGCAGCGTCCGAAGGGACGGCCAAGAGACCCAGTACTTC. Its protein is CSVRRDGQETQYF.

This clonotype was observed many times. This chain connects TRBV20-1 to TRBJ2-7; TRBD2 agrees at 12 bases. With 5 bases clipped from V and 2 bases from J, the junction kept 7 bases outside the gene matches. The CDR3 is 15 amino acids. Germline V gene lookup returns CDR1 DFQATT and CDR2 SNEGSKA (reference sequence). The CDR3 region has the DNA TGCAGTGCTGGTAGGACTAGCGGGGCCCCCTACGAGCAGTACTTC. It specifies CSAGRTSGAPYEQYF.

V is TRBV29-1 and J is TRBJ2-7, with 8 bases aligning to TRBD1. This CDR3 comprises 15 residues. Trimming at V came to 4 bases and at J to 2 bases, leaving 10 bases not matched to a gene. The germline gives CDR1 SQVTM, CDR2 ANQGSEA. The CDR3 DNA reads TGCAGCGTTGGGCTAAGGGGGACAGGTACCTACGAGCAGTACTTC. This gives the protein CSVGLRGTGTYEQYF.

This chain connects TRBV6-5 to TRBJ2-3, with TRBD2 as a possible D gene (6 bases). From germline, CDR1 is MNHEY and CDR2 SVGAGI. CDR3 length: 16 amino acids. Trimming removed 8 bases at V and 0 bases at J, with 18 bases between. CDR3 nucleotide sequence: TGTGCCAGCGGCGGGGTCGGGGGATCTAGCACAGATACGCAGTATTTT. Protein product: CASGGVGGSSTDTQYF.

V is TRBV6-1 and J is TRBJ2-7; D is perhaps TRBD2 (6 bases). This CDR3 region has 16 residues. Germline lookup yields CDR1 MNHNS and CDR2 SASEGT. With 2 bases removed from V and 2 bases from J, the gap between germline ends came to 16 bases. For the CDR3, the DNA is TGTGCCAGCAGTGAAAGAACGGGAGTGGGGGCCTACGAGCAGTACTTC. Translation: CASSERTGVGAYEQYF.

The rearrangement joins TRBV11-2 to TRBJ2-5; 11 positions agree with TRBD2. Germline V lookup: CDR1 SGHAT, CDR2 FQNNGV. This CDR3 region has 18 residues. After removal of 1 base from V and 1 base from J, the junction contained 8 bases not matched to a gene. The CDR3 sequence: CASSLGRGLAGGQETQYF. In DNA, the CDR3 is TGTGCCAGCAGCTTAGGAAGAGGGCTAGCGGGGGGCCAAGAGACCCAGTACTTC.

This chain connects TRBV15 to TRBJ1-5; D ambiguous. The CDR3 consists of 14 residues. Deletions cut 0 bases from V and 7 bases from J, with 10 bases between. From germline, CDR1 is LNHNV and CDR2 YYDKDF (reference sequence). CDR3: CATSRDLSAQPQHF. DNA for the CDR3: TGTGCCACCAGCAGAGATCTGTCCGCCCAGCCCCAGCATTTT. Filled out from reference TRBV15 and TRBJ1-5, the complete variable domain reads DAMVIQNPRYQVTQFGKPVTLSCSQTLNHNVMYWYQQKSSQAPKLLFHYYDKDFNNEADTPDNFQSRRPNTSFCFLDIRSPGLGDTAMYLCATSRDLSAQPQHFGDGTRLSIL.

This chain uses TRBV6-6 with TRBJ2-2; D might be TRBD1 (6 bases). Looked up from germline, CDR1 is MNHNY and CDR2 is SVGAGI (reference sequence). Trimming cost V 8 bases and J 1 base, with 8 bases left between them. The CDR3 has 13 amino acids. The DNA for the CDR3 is TGTGCCAGCGAAGGGGGGAACACCGGGGAGCTGTTTTTT. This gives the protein CASEGGNTGELFF.

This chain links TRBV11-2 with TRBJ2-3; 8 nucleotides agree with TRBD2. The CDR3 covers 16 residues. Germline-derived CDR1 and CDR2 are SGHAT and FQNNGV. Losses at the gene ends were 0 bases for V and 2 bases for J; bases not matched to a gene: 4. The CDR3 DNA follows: TGTGCCAGCAGCTTAGAGGTAGCGGGGTTCACAGATACGCAGTATTTT. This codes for CASSLEVAGFTDTQYF.